The 9 T cell receptor beta chains in this list originate from one sample, sequenced in a study of cytomegalovirus exposure and HLA in healthy donors. The PCR contained 60 Vbeta and 13 Jbeta primers. The method was immunoSEQ multiplex PCR; TCRdb's version includes in-frame clones alone and lacks a portion of them. The sample records fewer than 110,000 clones, around 85% being singletons. Sample: PBMCs. Receptor source: a man aged 25-40 years in good health and CMV-seronegative.

The V gene is TRBV4-2, the J gene TRBJ2-3, with 13 bases aligning to TRBD2. Per the germline V gene, CDR1 is LGHNA and CDR2 is YNFKEQ. The CDR3 sequence is 18 residues long. V was clipped by 2 bases and J by 11 bases; unmatched bases: 16. CDR3 DNA: TGTGCCAGCAGCCAACAGATGACTAGCGGGAGGTTTTTTCGACGGCAGTATTTT. It specifies CASSQQMTSGRFFRRQYF.

The rearrangement links TRBV29-1 to TRBJ1-5, with a weak D call TRBD1 (5 bases). V dropped 7 bases and J dropped 2 bases, with 12 bases sitting between them. This CDR3 spans 13 amino acids. Germline CDR1 reads SQVTM; CDR2 reads ANQGSEA. As DNA, the CDR3 is TGCAGCGCCACGGGGGGTCGCAATCAGCCCCAGCATTTT. Translation gives CSATGGRNQPQHF.

This sequence joins TRBV5-5 and TRBJ2-1; D call uncertain. In germline, CDR1 is SGHKS, CDR2 YYEKEE (reference sequence). The CDR3 spans 14 residues. Trimming removed 0 bases at V and 10 bases at J, with 14 bases between. This CDR3 is CASSLATTMVEQFF. The CDR3 nucleotides are TGTGCCAGCAGCTTGGCGACAACGATGGTAGAGCAGTTCTTC.

This chain joins TRBV4-2 and TRBJ2-3, with 9 bases aligning to TRBD1. Trimming at V came to 2 bases and at J to 0 bases, leaving 9 bases not matched to a gene. Germline V lookup: CDR1 LGHNA, CDR2 YNFKEQ. CDR3 length: 18 residues. CDR3 coding DNA: TGTGCCAGCAGCCAACCGTACCGACAGGGGGGGAGCACAGATACGCAGTATTTT. Encoded protein: CASSQPYRQGGSTDTQYF.

This rearrangement joins TRBV25-1 to TRBJ1-2, with 9 bases aligning to TRBD1. Germline loops: CDR1 MGHDK, CDR2 SYGVNS. There are 17 residues in the CDR3. The ends lost 2 bases at V and 5 bases at J; junction bases unmatched: 12. CDR3 bases: TGTGCCAGCAGTGAAACAGGGACAGGGAAAAAGGGGTATGGCTACACCTTC. Residues: CASSETGTGKKGYGYTF.

The chain employs TRBV19 and TRBJ1-2; weak D call: TRBD1 (6 bases). CDR3 length equals 22 residues. Looked up from germline, CDR1 is LNHDA and CDR2 is SQIVND (reference sequence). V was cut by 5 bases and J by 2 bases, with 36 bases left in between. In DNA form, the CDR3 reads TGTGCCAGTAGTTCATTTCGTGGGGGCGACCTAAATAACGCCCTAAGGAACTATGGCTACACCTTC. Protein product: CASSSFRGGDLNNALRNYGYTF.

The chain combines TRBV9 with TRBJ2-1; D is uncertain. The CDR3 is made up of 11 amino acids. The germline CDR1 and CDR2 sequences are SGDLS and YYNGEE. Trimming removed 0 bases from V and 9 bases from J, with 4 bases in between. The CDR3 region is CASSVDIEQFF. CDR3 nucleotides: TGTGCCAGCAGCGTAGATATTGAGCAGTTCTTC.

This clone was counted a few times. J is TRBJ2-2 and V is TRBV21-1; the table's TRBD2 call for D was not verified on the DNA. TRBV21-1 counts as a pseudogene. CDR3 length: 21 residues. The CDR3 region is CASSKVIFRLAGVKGTGELFF. DNA of the CDR3: TGTGCCAGCAGCAAAGTCATATTTAGACTAGCGGGAGTGAAAGGGACCGGGGAGCTGTTTTTT.

This clone was observed a single time. V is TRBV11-2 and J is TRBJ1-6; 9 nucleotides align to TRBD1. CDR3 length: 15 residues. The germline V gene has CDR1 SGHAT and CDR2 FQNNGV. V trimming: 5 bases; J trimming: 10 bases; junction bases outside the gene matches: 9. The CDR3 DNA reads TGTGCCAGCAGCCCCAGGACAGGGGCTATCTCACCCCTCCACTTT. Its protein is CASSPRTGAISPLHF.